The clone carrying this TCR beta chain occurred many times. Its antigen is not known. The entry originates in a study of T-cell reconstitution after alpha-beta-depleted transplantation in children. Regarding the study as a whole: Fresh T-cell production supplied most of the T-cell counts and diversity seen one year after transplant. Surviving recipient T cells and thymic progenitors underlay high day-60 TCRbeta diversity in some patients. Alpha-beta T cells present about two months after transplant were reported to originate from several hundred expanded graft clones.

Germline loops: CDR1 SGHAT, CDR2 FQNNGV. The V and J ends lost 0 bases and 0 bases respectively, with 12 bases between them. The CDR3 runs to 16 residues. A TCRbeta library incorporating unique molecular identifiers was prepared. TCRdb processed the PCR reads anew with MiXCR; each CDR3 protein has one entry. The table shows approximately 500,000 distinct CDR3 sequences, with over 9.5% occurring only once. The TCR sequence derives from a child aged 2-15 years with inherited bone marrow failure, due to receive a stem cell transplant. Sample: PBMCs, taken before TCRalphabeta/CD19-depleted stem cell transplant. The V gene is TRBV11-2, the J gene TRBJ2-7; unclear D gene. CDR3 in DNA: TGTGCCAGCAGCTTAGATCCTTGGGGAAGCTCCTACGAGCAGTACTTC. Translating gives CASSLDPWGSSYEQYF.